The sequence of this T cell receptor (beta chain) was determined in a study of PD-L1 blockade in urothelial cancer. Background on the study: Starting around 2014, patients were given atezolizumab (1,200 mg intravenously every 3 weeks). Most patients, about nine tenths of the roughly 30, were males with bladder-origin cancer. Across blood samples, T cells had a median count of around 140,000.

Notes on this clone: One end of the junction does not line up with germline, which may come from a read error.

Germline V CDR1 and CDR2: SGHRS, YFSETQ. This CDR3 is built from 12 residues. Locally advanced or metastatic urothelial carcinoma affected the patients. TCRdb's copy holds only in-frame clones and misses some; the assay was immunoSEQ multiplex PCR. Of around 56,000 clones in the sample, around 83% were seen once. The genes are TRBV5-1 and TRBJ2-5; 10 bases match TRBD2. Sequencing used PBMCs, obtained around atezolizumab (anti-PD-L1) treatment. The receptor comes from a man in his forties or fifties with urothelial cancer. CDR3 residues: CASSQQAGGPNF. The CDR3 bases are TGCGCCAGCAGCCAACAAGCGGGAGGGCCTAACTTC.